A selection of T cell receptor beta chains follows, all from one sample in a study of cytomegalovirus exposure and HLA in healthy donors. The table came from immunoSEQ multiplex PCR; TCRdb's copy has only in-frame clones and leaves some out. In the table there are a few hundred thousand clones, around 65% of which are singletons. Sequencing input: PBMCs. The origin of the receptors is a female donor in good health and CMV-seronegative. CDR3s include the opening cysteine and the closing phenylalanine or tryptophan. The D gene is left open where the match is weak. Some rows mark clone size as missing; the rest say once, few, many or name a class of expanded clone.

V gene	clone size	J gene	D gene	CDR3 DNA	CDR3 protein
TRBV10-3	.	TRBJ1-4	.	TGTGCCATCAGTTCGGACTCAAGAGGGGGAGAAAAACTGTTTTTT	CAISSDSRGGEKLFF
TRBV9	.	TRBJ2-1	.	TGTGCCAGCAGCGTAGCGATCGGAGCTAAGTACAATGAGCAGTTCTTC	CASSVAIGAKYNEQFF
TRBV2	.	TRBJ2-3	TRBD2	TGTGCCTCGGGACTAGCGGGACCGGGGGGCACAGATACGCAGTATTTT	CASGLAGPGGTDTQYF
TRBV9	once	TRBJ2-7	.	TGTGCCAGCAGCGCTGGTAGGAGCTCCTACGAGCAGTACTTC	CASSAGRSSYEQYF
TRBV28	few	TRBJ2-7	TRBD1	TGTGCCAGCAGTTTCCCCCCAGGGGGCCCAGGGTTTTACGAGCAGTACTTC	CASSFPPGGPGFYEQYF
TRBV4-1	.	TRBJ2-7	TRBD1	TGCGCCAGCAGCCAAGTCCGGGACAGCCGCTACGAGCAGTACTTC	CASSQVRDSRYEQYF
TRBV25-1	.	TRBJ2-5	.	TGTGCCAGCAGTGATCAAGGGGGACAAGAGACCCAGTACTTC	CASSDQGGQETQYF
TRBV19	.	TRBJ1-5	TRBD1	TGTGCCAGTAGTAGCCAGGGGGCCGGGGGCAATCAGCCCCAGCATTTT	CASSSQGAGGNQPQHF
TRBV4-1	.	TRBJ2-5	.	TGCGCCAGCAGCCCCGTTTATGGAGCCGTCCAAGAGACCCAGTACTTC	CASSPVYGAVQETQYF
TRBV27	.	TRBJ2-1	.	TGTGCCAGCAGTCCTCGGCTAGCCTTTGGGAATGAGCAGTTCTTC	CASSPRLAFGNEQFF
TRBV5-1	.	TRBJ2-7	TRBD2	TGCGCCAGCAGCTATGGAACTAGCGGTATTTCCTACGAGCAGTACTTC	CASSYGTSGISYEQYF
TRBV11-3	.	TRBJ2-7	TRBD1	TGTGCCAGCAGCGCCGGGACAGGGGCCTACGAGCAGTACTTC	CASSAGTGAYEQYF
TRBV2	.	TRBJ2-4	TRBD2	TGTGCCAGCAGGGGGGGACTAGCGGGAGATGGACACATTCAGTACTTC	CASRGGLAGDGHIQYF
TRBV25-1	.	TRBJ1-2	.	TGTGCCAGCAGTGAAGTAGGGGTGCTTAACTATGGCTACACCTTC	CASSEVGVLNYGYTF
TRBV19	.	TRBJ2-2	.	TGTGCCAGTAGTAGCTGGGGCTTGGGCACCGGGGAGCTGTTTTTT	CASSSWGLGTGELFF
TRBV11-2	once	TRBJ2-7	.	TGTGCCAGCAGCTTAGGTCCAGGGTCGAACTACGAGCAGTACTTC	CASSLGPGSNYEQYF
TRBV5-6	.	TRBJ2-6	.	TGTGCCAGCAGCTCGGAAACAGGCTCTGGGGCCAACGTCCTGACTTTC	CASSSETGSGANVLTF
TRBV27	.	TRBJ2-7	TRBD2	TGTGCCAGCACTGGGGGGGACGAGCAGTACTTC	CASTGGDEQYF
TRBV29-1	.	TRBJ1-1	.	TGCAGCGTTGAAATGGCGGGGGCTTCTAAGAACACTGAAGCTTTCTTT	CSVEMAGASKNTEAFF
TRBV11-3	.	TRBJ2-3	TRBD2	TGTGCCAGCAGCTTGGGTACTAGCGGGAGGGAAGGAGATACGCAGTATTTT	CASSLGTSGREGDTQYF
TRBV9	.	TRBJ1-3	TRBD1	TGTGCCAGCAGCGTGACAGGGGCGAACTCTGGAAACACCATATATTTT	CASSVTGANSGNTIYF
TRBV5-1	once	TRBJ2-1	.	TGCGCCAGCAGCTGGGGCTCGAGCAATGAGCAGTTCTTC	CASSWGSSNEQFF
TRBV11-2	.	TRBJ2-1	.	TGTGCCAGCAGCTTAGGGTTCGGTAGCGGTCAAGGGAATGAGCAGTTCTTC	CASSLGFGSGQGNEQFF
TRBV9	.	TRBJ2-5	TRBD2	TGTGCCAGCAGCCCCAACAGCGGGGGCGGACAAGAGACCCAGTACTTC	CASSPNSGGGQETQYF
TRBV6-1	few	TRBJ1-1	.	TGTGCCAACCGTGGGGGCTCGGGCACTGAAGCTTTCTTT	CANRGGSGTEAFF
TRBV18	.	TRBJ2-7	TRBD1	TGTGCCAGCTCCCAGGGACAGGGGGCGAGCTCCTACGAGCAGTACTTC	CASSQGQGASSYEQYF
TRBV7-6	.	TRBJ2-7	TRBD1	TGTGCCAGCACCCAACAGGGGAGAACTGAGCAGTACTTC	CASTQQGRTEQYF
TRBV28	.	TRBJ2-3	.	TGTGCCAGCAGCCCTAGCAGGTTTACAGATACGCAGTATTTT	CASSPSRFTDTQYF
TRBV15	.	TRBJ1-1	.	TGTGCCACGAGCGCTGACAGAAACACTGAAGCTTTCTTT	CATSADRNTEAFF
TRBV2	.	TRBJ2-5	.	TGTGCCAGCAGTACAGGATTAGAGACCCAGTACTTC	CASSTGLETQYF
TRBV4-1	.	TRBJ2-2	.	TGCGCCAGCAGCCAGGCGGGGACTTCCTACGGGGAGCTGTTTTTT	CASSQAGTSYGELFF
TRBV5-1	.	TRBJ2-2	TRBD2	TGCGCCAGCAGCTTGGCGGGACTAGCGGTCACCGGGGAGCTGTTTTTT	CASSLAGLAVTGELFF